This TCR beta chain came from a study of cytomegalovirus exposure and HLA in healthy donors. Study in general: The study's early data release held tens of millions of unique TCRs from HLA-typed donors. General study findings and limits: Roughly even sequencing depth across donors was the assumption behind the presence/absence analyses. As a later analysis revealed, the rate of TCR association differed by HLA locus, with DRB1 most and HLA-C fewest. Cytomegalovirus-associated TCR beta chains were listed, numbering over 150.

Note on this clone: Its matching antigen is unknown.

The primer mix had 60 Vbeta and 13 Jbeta primers. Data came from immunoSEQ multiplex PCR; TCRdb stores just in-frame clones and leaves some out. The profile covers more than 150,000 clones, with approximately 85% appearing a single time and approximately 2.5% taken by the ten largest. The CDR3 runs 15 residues. V was pared by 4 bases and J by 6 bases, with 19 bases between. In germline, CDR1 is SGHTA, CDR2 FQGNSA. The genes are TRBV7-2 and TRBJ2-7, with D hard to call. Sequences were obtained from PBMCs. This TCR derives from a woman aged 18 to 35 in good health and CMV-seronegative. The CDR3 reads CASSSSRTLGAEQYF. The CDR3 nucleotides are TGTGCCAGCAGCTCGTCTCGTACTCTCGGTGCCGAGCAGTACTTC.